One and the same sample provided the 6 T cell receptor beta chains below, sequenced in a study of neoadjuvant nivolumab and ipilimumab in lung cancer. Produced via immunoSEQ multiplex PCR; TCRdb's table is partial and in-frame only. Of some 13,000 clones listed, approximately 68% are singletons. Sequenced here: peripheral blood, sampled after neoadjuvant nivolumab, alone or with ipilimumab, at or shortly before surgery. The receptor set was obtained from an adult with non-small cell lung cancer.

This chain connects TRBV7-9 to TRBJ1-2; TRBD1 is a possible D gene (5 bases). From germline, CDR1 is SEHNR and CDR2 FQNEAQ (reference sequence). CDR3 size: 12 residues. V dropped 5 bases and J dropped 2 bases, with 6 bases sitting between them. The chain's CDR3 is CASSRGNYGYTF. CDR3 nucleotide sequence: TGTGCCAGCAGCAGGGGAAACTATGGCTACACCTTC.

This clone turned up a few times. The chain links TRBV11-3 to TRBJ2-7; 11 positions agree with TRBD2. Germline CDR1 is SGHNT and CDR2 is YENEEA. V lost 5 bases, J lost 5 bases, and 5 bases stayed unmatched. CDR3 length: 14 amino acids. The CDR3 is CASSHTSGSHEQYF. The DNA of the CDR3 is TGTGCCAGCAGCCACACTAGCGGGAGTCACGAGCAGTACTTC.

J is TRBJ2-2 and V is TRBV30, with D hard to call. Trimming took 3 bases from V and 4 from J, leaving 9 bases between them. In germline, CDR1 is GTSNPN, CDR2 SVGIG (reference sequence). The CDR3 runs 13 residues. The CDR3 reads CAWRATSTGELFF. The CDR3 DNA sequence: TGTGCCTGGAGGGCGACCTCCACCGGGGAGCTGTTTTTT.

This clone was counted once. The chain has TRBV7-6 and TRBJ2-1; 9 nucleotides align to TRBD1. V was clipped by 5 bases and J by 0 bases; unmatched bases: 8. Germline CDR1 and CDR2: SGHVS and FNYEAQ. CDR3 length equals 17 residues. Written as DNA, the CDR3 is TGTGCCAGCAGCATAGGGACAGGGCCCCACTCCTACAATGAGCAGTTCTTC. It yields the protein CASSIGTGPHSYNEQFF.

V usage is TRBV7-9 and J usage is TRBJ2-7; TRBD1 or TRBD2 may be the D gene (5 bases each). V shed 3 bases and J shed 5 bases, with 17 bases lying between them. This CDR3 region has 15 residues. CDR1 and CDR2 (germline): SEHNR, FQNEAQ (reference sequence). The CDR3 coding sequence is TGTGCCAGCAGCTTCCTTCGGGGACCACTGGACGAGCAGTACTTC. This sequence encodes CASSFLRGPLDEQYF. The full variable domain, in which reference TRBV7-9 and TRBJ2-7 provide the parts outside the CDR3, is DTGVSQNPRHKITKRGQNVTFRCDPISEHNRLYWYRQTLGQGPEFLTYFQNEAQLEKSRLLSDRFSAERPKGSFSTLEIQRTEQGDSAMYLCASSFLRGPLDEQYFGPGTRLTVT.

The chain has TRBV7-4 and TRBJ2-3; possibly TRBD1 for D (5 bases). Germline lookup yields CDR1 SGHVT and CDR2 SQSDAQ. CDR3 length equals 13 residues. The V gene lost 8 bases and the J gene lost 2 bases, with 11 bases spanning the gap. CDR3 residues: CASFKGATDTQYF. In nucleotides, the CDR3 is TGTGCCAGCTTTAAAGGGGCCACAGATACGCAGTATTTT.